This T cell receptor beta chain was obtained from a study of blood T cells in healthy people across ages. The second PCR ran roughly 6 to 11 cycles with a sample-barcoded 5' primer and J-beta primers. TCRdb re-derived calls from the 5' RACE reads in MiXCR, one entry per CDR3 protein. The data show over a million distinct CDR3 sequences, more than 35% seen once. Germline V lookup: CDR1 LGHDT, CDR2 YNNKEL (reference sequence). The CDR3 length is 15 residues. J gave up 8 bases and V 0 bases, and 6 bases lay outside the gene matches. Sequenced: blood. J is TRBJ1-2 and V is TRBV3-1; 10 bases are shared with TRBD1. This sequence originates from a woman aged 55 to 70 in good health. Written as DNA, the CDR3 is TGTGCCAGCAGCCAAGAGGGACAGGGGTTGATAGGCTACACCTTC. Its translation: CASSQEGQGLIGYTF.